Reported below is one T cell receptor beta chain. Its ends do not fully match the called genes, so a read error is possible. Germline values: CDR1 SGHVS, CDR2 FNYEAQ. CDR3 length: 14 amino acids. The data were taken from a study of blood T cell repertoires in COVID-19. The overall study: PBMCs, B-cell-depleted T cells, or T cells provided the cDNA or gDNA that made up the material.

Repertoires were generated with immunoSEQ multiplex PCR, while TCRdb's copy carries only in-frame clones and drops some. Of 200,000 to 250,000 clones listed, almost 85% are singletons. This sequence was found in a woman aged 70-85 years with COVID-19, enrolled during active disease. This chain connects TRBV7-6 to TRBJ1-3; no clear D. The sample comprised peripheral blood. CDR3 region: CASTLGPSGNTIYF. CDR3 sequence (DNA): TGTGCCAGCACCTTAGGGCCCTCTGGAAACACCATATATTTT.